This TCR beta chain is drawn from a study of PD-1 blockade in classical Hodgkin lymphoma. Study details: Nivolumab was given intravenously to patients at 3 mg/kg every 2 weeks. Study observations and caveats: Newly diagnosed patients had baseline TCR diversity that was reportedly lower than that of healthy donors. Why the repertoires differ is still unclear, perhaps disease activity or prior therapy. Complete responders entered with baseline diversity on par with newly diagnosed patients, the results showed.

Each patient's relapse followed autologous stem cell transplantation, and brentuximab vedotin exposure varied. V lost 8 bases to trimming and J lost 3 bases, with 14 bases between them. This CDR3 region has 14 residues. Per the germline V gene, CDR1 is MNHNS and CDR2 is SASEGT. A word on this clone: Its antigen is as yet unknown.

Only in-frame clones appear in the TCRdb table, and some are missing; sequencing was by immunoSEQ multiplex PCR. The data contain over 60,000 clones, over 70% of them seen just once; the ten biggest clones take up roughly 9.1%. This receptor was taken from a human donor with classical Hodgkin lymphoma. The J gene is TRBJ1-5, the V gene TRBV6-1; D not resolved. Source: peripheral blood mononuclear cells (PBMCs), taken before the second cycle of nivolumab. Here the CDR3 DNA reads TGTGCCAGCCGACACGAAGTGTTCAATCAGCCCCAGCATTTT. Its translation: CASRHEVFNQPQHF.